This T cell receptor beta chain is drawn from a study of control samples from healthy donors and cancer patients (TCRdb year 2020). For this clone: What antigen it recognizes has not been identified. Base qualities are not provided; no much larger clone lies one nucleotide away.

The cysteine opens and the phenylalanine closes a CDR3 of 14 amino acids. Of all the DNA, just the CDR3 is kept, 42 bases in frame from base 1. Trimming costs V 7 bases and J 7 bases, and their ends lie 20 bases apart. CDR1 and CDR2 (LNHNV, YYDKDF) derive from the germline V gene (reference sequence). Libraries were prepared through the immunoSEQ multiplex PCR assay. In its TCRdb copy, this immuneACCESS table keeps in-frame sequences only and misses some clones. Where compared with another copy, unresolved V genes explain less than half of these, and the others have no known cause. The sample includes 130,000 or so clones, with 90% to 95% observed a single time. About an eighth of the sample comes from the top ten.

Sequenced: blood. This chain is built from TRBV15 and TRBJ2-7; the D segment might be TRBD1 or TRBD2, since each matches 6 bases. The receptor comes from a man aged 40-49 years in good health. The CDR3 loop reads CATTSKGGSKEQYF. In nucleotide form, the sequence is TGTGCCACCACCAGCAAGGGGGGTAGCAAAGAGCAGTACTTC.